These 6 T cell receptor beta chains were all obtained from the same sample, sequenced in a study of blood T cells in healthy people across ages. The second PCR ran about 6 to 12 cycles with a sample-barcoded 5' primer and J-beta primers. MiXCR, run by TCRdb on the 5' RACE reads, gives a single entry per CDR3 protein. The repertoire holds roughly 1.7 million distinct CDR3 sequences, with 30% to 40% as singletons. Specimen: blood. The receptor set was obtained from a young woman in good health.

The chain joins TRBV7-6 to TRBJ2-1; D is unclear. Looked up from germline, CDR1 is SGHVS and CDR2 is FNYEAQ. V was clipped by 1 base and J by 10 bases, with 11 bases between them. This CDR3 comprises 13 residues. The CDR3 region is CASSLVYGSEQFF. The CDR3 bases are TGTGCCAGCAGCTTAGTCTACGGGTCCGAGCAGTTCTTC.

This sequence joins TRBV20-1 and TRBJ2-3; D gene ambiguous. V dropped 6 bases and J dropped 6 bases, with 19 bases sitting between them. Germline CDR1 is DFQATT and CDR2 is SNEGSKA (reference sequence). This CDR3 contains 14 residues. The DNA for the CDR3 is TGCAGTGCCCCCAGTGGCCTTTGGTCTGATACGCAGTATTTT. It is translated as CSAPSGLWSDTQYF.

In this sample, this clonotype turned up many times. The chain employs TRBV15 and TRBJ1-1; D gene uncertain. Germline V CDR1 and CDR2: LNHNV, YYDKDF (reference sequence). CDR3 size: 13 residues. The ends were cut back, 0 bases at V and 4 bases at J, with 6 bases in the middle. The CDR3 DNA reads as TGTGCCACCAGCAGAGAGATGACCACTGAAGCTTTCTTT. It is translated as CATSREMTTEAFF.

The V call is TRBV4-1, the J call TRBJ2-1, with D perhaps matching TRBD2 (5 bases). V was cut by 0 bases and J by 6 bases, with 15 bases left in between. The CDR3 has 16 residues. Germline loops: CDR1 MGHRA, CDR2 YSYEKL. The CDR3 DNA reads as TGCGCCAGCAGCCAAGATATGGGCGGGCAACCCAATGAGCAGTTCTTC. Protein sequence: CASSQDMGGQPNEQFF.

This sequence joins TRBV7-3 and TRBJ2-1; tentative D call: TRBD1 (5 bases). The germline gives CDR1 SGHTA, CDR2 FQGTGA. Trimming left V 2 bases short and J 1 base short, with 9 bases between. The CDR3 totals 15 residues. CDR3 sequence (DNA): TGTGCCAGCAGCTTACATCAGGGTTCCTACAATGAGCAGTTCTTC. Protein product: CASSLHQGSYNEQFF.

The V and J genes are TRBV10-3 and TRBJ2-5, with 10 nucleotides matching TRBD1. The DNA end is a closer match to TRBJ2-7, so the J assignment may be wrong. Germline values: CDR1 ENHRY, CDR2 SYGVKD. The CDR3 has 15 amino acids. The CDR3, as DNA: TGTGCCATCAGTTCCGCGGGACAGGGGATCGACGAGCAGTACTTC. Its protein is CAISSAGQGIDEQYF.